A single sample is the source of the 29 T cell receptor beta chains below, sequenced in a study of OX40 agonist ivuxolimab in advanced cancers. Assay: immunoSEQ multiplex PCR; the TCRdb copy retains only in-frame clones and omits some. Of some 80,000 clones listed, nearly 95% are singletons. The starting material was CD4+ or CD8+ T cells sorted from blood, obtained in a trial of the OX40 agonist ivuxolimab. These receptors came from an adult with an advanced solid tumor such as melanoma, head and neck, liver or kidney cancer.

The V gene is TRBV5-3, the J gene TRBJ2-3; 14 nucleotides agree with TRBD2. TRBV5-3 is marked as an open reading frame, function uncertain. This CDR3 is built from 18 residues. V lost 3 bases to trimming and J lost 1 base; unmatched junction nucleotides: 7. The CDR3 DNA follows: TGTGCCAGAAGCTCCGGGACTAGCGGGAGACTCGGCACAGATACGCAGTATTTT. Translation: CARSSGTSGRLGTDTQYF.

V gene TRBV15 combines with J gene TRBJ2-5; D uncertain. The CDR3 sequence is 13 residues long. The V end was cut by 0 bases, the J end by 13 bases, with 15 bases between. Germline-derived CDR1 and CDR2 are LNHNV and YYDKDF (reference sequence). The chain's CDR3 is CATSRDWLAGPYF. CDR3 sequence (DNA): TGTGCCACCAGCAGAGATTGGCTCGCCGGACCGTACTTC.

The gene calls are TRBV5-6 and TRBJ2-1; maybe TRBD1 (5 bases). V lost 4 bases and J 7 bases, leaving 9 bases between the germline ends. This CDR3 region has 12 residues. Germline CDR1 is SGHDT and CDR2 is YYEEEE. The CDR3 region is CASSLTANEQFF. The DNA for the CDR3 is TGTGCCAGCAGCCTGACAGCGAATGAGCAGTTCTTC. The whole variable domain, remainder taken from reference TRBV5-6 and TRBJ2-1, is DAGVTQSPTHLIKTRGQQVTLRCSPKSGHDTVSWYQQALGQGPQFIFQYYEEEERQRGNFPDRFSGHQFPNYSSELNVNALLLGDSALYLCASSLTANEQFFGPGTRLTVL.

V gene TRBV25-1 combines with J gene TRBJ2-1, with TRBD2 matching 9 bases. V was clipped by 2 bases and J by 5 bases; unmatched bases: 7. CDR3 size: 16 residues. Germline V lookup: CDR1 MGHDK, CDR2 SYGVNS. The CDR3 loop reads CASSERSRLADNEQFF. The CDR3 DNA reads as TGTGCCAGCAGTGAAAGGTCGAGACTAGCGGACAATGAGCAGTTCTTC.

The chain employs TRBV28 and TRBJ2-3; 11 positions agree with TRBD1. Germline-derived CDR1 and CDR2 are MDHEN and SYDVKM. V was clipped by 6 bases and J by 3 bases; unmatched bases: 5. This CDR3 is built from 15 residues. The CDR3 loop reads CASSPGQGVTDTQYF. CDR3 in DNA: TGTGCCAGCAGCCCGGGACAGGGGGTGACAGATACGCAGTATTTT.

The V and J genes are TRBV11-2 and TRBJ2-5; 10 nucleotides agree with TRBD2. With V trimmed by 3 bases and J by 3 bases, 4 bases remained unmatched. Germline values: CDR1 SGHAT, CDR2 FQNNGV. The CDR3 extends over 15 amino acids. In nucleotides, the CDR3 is TGTGCCAGCAGCTTCCCGGGACTAGCGAAAGAGACCCAGTACTTC. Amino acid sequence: CASSFPGLAKETQYF.

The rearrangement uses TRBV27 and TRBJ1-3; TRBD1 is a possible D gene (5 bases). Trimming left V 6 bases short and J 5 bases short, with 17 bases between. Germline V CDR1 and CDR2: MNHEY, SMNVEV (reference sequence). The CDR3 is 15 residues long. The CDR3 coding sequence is TGTGCCAGCAGACCTAGGGGACGAGAGAGAAACACCATATATTTT. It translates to CASRPRGRERNTIYF.

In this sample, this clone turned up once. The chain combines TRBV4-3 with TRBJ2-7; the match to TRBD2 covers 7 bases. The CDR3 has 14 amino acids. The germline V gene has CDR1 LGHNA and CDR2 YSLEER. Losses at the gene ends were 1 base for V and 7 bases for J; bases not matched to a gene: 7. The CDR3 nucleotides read TGCGCCAGCAGCCAAGGCCGGGACTATCGAGAGCAGTACTTC. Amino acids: CASSQGRDYREQYF.

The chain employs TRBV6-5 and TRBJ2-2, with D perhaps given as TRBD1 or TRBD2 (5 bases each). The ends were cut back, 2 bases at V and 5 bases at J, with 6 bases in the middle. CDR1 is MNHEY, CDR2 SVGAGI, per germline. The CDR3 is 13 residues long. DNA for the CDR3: TGTGCCAGCAGTTACGAGGGGACCGGGGAGCTGTTTTTT. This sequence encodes CASSYEGTGELFF.

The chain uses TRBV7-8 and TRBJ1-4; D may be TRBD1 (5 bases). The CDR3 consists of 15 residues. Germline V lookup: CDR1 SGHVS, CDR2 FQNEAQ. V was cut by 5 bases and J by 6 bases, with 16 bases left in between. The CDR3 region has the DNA TGTGCCAGCAGCGGCGACGCGGGGGTGGATGAAAAACTGTTTTTT. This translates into CASSGDAGVDEKLFF.

The DNA for the CDR3 is TGCAGCGTTGAAGATCGGCAGCTGAACACTGAAGCTTTCTTT. Translation gives CSVEDRQLNTEAFF. This chain uses TRBV29-1 with TRBJ1-1; D call uncertain. CDR1 is SQVTM and CDR2 is ANQGSEA in the germline V gene. Trimming left V 0 bases short and J 0 bases short, with 8 bases between. This CDR3 has 14 residues.

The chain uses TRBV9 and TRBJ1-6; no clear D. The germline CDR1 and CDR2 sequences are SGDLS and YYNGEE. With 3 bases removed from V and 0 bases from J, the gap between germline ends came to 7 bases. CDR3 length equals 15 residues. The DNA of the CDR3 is TGTGCCAGCAGCGGGGGATCCTCCTATAATTCACCCCTCCACTTT. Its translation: CASSGGSSYNSPLHF.

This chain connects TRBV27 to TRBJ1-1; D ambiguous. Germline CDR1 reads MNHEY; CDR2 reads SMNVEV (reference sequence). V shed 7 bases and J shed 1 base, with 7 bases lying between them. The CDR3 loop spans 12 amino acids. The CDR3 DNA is TGTGCCAGCATGACGGCGAACACTGAAGCTTTCTTT. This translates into CASMTANTEAFF.

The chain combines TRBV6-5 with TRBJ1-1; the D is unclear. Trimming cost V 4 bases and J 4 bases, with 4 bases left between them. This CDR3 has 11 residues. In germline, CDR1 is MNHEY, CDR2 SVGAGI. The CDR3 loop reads CASSFPTEAFF. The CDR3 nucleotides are TGTGCCAGCAGTTTCCCCACTGAAGCTTTCTTT.

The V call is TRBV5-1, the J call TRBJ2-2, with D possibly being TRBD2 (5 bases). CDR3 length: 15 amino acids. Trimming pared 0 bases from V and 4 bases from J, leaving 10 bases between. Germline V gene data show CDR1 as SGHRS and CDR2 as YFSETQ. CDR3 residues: CASSLEWEFTGELFF. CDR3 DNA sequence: TGCGCCAGCAGCTTGGAATGGGAGTTCACCGGGGAGCTGTTTTTT. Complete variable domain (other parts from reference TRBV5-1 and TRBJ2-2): KAGVTQTPRYLIKTRGQQVTLSCSPISGHRSVSWYQQTPGQGLQFLFEYFSETQRNKGNFPGRFSGRQFSNSRSEMNVSTLELGDSALYLCASSLEWEFTGELFFGEGSRLTVL.

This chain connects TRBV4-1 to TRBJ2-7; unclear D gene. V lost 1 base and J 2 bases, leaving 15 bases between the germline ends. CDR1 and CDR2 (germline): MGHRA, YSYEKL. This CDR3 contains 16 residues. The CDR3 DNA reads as TGCGCCAGCAGCCAAGCGTCGGCATTCCTCACCTACGAGCAGTACTTC. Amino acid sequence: CASSQASAFLTYEQYF.

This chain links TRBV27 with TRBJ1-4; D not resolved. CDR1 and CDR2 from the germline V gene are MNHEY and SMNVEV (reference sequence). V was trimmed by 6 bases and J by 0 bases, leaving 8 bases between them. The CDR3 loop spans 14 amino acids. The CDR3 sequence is CASRGIATNEKLFF. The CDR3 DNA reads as TGTGCCAGCAGAGGAATAGCAACTAATGAAAAACTGTTTTTT. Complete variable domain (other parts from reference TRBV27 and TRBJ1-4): EAQVTQNPRYLITVTGKKLTVTCSQNMNHEYMSWYRQDPGLGLRQIYYSMNVEVTDKGDVPEGYKVSRKEKRNFPLILESPSPNQTSLYFCASRGIATNEKLFFGSGTQLSVL.

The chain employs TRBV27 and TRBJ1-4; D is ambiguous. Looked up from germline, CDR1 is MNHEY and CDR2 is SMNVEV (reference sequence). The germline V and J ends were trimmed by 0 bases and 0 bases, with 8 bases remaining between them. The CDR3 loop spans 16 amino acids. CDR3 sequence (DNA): TGTGCCAGCAGTTTATCACCCGGCGCAACTAATGAAAAACTGTTTTTT. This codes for CASSLSPGATNEKLFF.

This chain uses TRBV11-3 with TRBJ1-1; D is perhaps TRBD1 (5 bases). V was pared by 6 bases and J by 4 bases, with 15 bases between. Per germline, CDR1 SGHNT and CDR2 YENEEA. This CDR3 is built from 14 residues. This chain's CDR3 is CASSLGAGSTEAFF. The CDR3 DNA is TGTGCCAGCAGTCTAGGGGCTGGGTCCACTGAAGCTTTCTTT. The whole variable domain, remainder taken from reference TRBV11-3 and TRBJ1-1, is EAGVVQSPRYKIIEKKQPVAFWCNPISGHNTLYWYLQNLGQGPELLIRYENEEAVDDSQLPKDRFSAERLKGVDSTLKIQPAELGDSAVYLCASSLGAGSTEAFFGQGTRLTVV.

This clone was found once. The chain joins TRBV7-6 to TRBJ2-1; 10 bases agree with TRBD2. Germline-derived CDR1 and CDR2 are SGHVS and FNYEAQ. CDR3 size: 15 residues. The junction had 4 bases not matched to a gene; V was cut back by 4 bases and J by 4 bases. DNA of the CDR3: TGTGCCAGCAGCTCCGGGACTAGCGAGTACAATGAGCAGTTCTTC. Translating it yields CASSSGTSEYNEQFF.

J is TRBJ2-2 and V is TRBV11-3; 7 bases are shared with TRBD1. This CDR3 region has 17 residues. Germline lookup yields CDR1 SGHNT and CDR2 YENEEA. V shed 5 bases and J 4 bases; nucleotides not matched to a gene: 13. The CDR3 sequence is CASSARDSSRGTGELFF. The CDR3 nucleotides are TGTGCCAGCAGCGCGAGGGACAGTTCAAGGGGCACCGGGGAGCTGTTTTTT.

CDR3 nucleotides: TGTGCCAGCAGCGTCTCGGCGGGAGATCGGTTGGAGACCCAGTACTTC. Encoded protein: CASSVSAGDRLETQYF. The chain joins TRBV9 to TRBJ2-5, with 7 bases that match TRBD2. Germline lookup yields CDR1 SGDLS and CDR2 YYNGEE. The CDR3 runs to 16 residues. J lost 5 bases, V lost 2 bases, and 12 bases had no gene match.

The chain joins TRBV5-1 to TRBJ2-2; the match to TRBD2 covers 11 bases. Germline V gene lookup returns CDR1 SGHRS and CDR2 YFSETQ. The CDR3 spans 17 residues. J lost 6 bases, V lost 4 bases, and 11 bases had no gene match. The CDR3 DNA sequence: TGCGCCAGCAGCCCACTAGCGGGGGACCCCGCCGCCGGGGAGCTGTTTTTT. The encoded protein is CASSPLAGDPAAGELFF.

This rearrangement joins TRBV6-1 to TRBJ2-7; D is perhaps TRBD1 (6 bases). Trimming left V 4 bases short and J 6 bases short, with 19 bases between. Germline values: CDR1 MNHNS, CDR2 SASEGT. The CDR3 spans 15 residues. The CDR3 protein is CASSGAKGQLVEQYF. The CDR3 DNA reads TGTGCCAGCAGTGGAGCGAAGGGACAATTGGTCGAGCAGTACTTC.

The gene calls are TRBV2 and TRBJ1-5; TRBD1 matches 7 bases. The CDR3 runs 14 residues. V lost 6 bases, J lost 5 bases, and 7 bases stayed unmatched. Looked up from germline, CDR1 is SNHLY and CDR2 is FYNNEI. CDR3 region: CASRADRAYQPQHF. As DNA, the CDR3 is TGTGCCAGCAGGGCTGACAGGGCGTATCAGCCCCAGCATTTT. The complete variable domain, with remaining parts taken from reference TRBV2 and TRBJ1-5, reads EPEVTQTPSHQVTQMGQEVILRCVPISNHLYFYWYRQILGQKVEFLVSFYNNEISEKSEIFDDQFSVERPDGSNFTLKIRSTKLEDSAMYFCASRADRAYQPQHFGDGTRLSIL.

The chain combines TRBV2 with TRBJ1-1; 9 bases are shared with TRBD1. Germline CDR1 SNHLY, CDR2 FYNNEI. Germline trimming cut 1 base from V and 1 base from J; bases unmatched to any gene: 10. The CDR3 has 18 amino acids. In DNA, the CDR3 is TGTGCCAGCAGTGAAGGGCATTTGACAGGGGGGCCGAACACTGAAGCTTTCTTT. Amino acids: CASSEGHLTGGPNTEAFF.

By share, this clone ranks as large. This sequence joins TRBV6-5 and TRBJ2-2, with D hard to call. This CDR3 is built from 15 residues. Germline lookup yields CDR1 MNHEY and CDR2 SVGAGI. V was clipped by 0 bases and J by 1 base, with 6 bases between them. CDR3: CASSYSIQNTGELFF. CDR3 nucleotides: TGTGCCAGCAGTTACTCGATCCAGAACACCGGGGAGCTGTTTTTT.

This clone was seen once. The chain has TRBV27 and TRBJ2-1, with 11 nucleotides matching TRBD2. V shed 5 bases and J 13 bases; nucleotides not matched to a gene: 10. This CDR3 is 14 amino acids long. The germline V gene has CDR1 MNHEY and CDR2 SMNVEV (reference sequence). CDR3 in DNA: TGTGCCAGCAGTCCCGGGACTAGCGGTCGCGGACAGTTCTTC. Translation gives CASSPGTSGRGQFF.

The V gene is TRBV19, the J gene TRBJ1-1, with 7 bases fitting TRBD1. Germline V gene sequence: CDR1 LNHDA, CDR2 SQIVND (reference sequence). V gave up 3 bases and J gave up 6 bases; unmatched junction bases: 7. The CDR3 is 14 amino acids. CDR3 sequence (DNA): TGTGCCAGTAGTATTTCCAGGGGGATGGCTGAAGCTTTCTTT. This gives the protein CASSISRGMAEAFF.